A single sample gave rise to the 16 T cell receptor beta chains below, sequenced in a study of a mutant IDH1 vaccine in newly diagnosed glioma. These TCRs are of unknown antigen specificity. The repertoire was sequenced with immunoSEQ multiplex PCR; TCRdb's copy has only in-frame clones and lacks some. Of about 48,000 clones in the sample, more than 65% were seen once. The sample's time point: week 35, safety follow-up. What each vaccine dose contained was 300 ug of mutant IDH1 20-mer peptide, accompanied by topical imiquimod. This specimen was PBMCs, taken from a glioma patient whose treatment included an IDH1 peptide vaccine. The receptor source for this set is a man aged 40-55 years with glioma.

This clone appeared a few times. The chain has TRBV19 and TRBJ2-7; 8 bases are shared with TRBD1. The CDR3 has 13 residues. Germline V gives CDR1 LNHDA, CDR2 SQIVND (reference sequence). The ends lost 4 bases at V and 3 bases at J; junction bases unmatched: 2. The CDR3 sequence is CASSSGQGYEQYF. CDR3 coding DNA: TGTGCCAGTAGTAGTGGACAGGGCTACGAGCAGTACTTC.

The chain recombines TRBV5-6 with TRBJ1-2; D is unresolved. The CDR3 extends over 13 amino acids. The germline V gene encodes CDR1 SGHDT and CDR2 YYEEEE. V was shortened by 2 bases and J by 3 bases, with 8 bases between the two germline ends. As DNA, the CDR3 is TGTGCCAGCAGCTTCGGAAGCTACTATGGCTACACCTTC. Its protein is CASSFGSYYGYTF.

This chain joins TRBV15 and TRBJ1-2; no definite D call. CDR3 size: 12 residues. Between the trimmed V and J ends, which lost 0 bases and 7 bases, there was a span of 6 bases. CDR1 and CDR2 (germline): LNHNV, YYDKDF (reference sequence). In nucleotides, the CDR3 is TGTGCCACCAGCAGAGATAAGTTTGGCTACACCTTC. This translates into CATSRDKFGYTF.

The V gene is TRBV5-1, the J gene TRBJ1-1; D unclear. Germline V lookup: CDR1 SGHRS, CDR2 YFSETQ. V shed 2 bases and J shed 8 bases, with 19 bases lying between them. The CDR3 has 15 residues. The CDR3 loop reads CASSFESILAAEAFF. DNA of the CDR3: TGCGCCAGCAGCTTCGAAAGTATTTTGGCAGCCGAAGCTTTCTTT. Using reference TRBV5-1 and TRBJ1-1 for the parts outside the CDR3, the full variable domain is KAGVTQTPRYLIKTRGQQVTLSCSPISGHRSVSWYQQTPGQGLQFLFEYFSETQRNKGNFPGRFSGRQFSNSRSEMNVSTLELGDSALYLCASSFESILAAEAFFGQGTRLTVV.

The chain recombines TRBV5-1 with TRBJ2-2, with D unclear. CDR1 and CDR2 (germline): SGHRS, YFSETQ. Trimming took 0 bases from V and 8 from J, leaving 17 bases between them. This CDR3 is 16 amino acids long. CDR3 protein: CASSLGIRTGEGELFF. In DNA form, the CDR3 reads TGCGCCAGCAGCTTGGGAATCAGGACCGGCGAGGGGGAGCTGTTTTTT. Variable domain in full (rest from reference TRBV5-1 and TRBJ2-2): KAGVTQTPRYLIKTRGQQVTLSCSPISGHRSVSWYQQTPGQGLQFLFEYFSETQRNKGNFPGRFSGRQFSNSRSEMNVSTLELGDSALYLCASSLGIRTGEGELFFGEGSRLTVL.

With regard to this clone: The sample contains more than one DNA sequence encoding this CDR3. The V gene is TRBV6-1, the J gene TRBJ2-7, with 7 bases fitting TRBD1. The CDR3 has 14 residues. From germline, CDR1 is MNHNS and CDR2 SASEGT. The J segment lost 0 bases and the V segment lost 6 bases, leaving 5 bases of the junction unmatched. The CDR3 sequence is CASRPGQSSYEQYF. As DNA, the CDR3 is TGTGCCAGCAGACCGGGACAGAGCTCCTACGAGCAGTACTTC.

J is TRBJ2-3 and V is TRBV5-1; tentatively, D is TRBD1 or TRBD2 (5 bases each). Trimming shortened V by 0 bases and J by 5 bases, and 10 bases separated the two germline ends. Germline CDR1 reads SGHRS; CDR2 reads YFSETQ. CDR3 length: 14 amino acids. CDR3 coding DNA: TGCGCCAGCAGCTTGGGAGGGGTTGAAGATACGCAGTATTTT. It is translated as CASSLGGVEDTQYF. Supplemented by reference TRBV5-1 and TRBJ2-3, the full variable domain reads KAGVTQTPRYLIKTRGQQVTLSCSPISGHRSVSWYQQTPGQGLQFLFEYFSETQRNKGNFPGRFSGRQFSNSRSEMNVSTLELGDSALYLCASSLGGVEDTQYFGPGTRLTVL.

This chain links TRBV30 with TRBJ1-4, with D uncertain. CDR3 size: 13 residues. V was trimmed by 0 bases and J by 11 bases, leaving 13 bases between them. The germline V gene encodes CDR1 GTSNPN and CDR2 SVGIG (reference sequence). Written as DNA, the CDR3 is TGTGCCTGGAGTGTAAGCGGGCCCTCCAAACTGTTTTTT. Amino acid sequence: CAWSVSGPSKLFF.

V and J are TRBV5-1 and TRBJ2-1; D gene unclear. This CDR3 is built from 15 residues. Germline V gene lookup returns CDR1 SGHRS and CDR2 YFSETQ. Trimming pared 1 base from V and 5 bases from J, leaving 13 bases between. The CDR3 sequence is CASSLFPSADNEQFF. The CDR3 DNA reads TGCGCCAGCAGCTTGTTCCCCTCCGCCGACAATGAGCAGTTCTTC.

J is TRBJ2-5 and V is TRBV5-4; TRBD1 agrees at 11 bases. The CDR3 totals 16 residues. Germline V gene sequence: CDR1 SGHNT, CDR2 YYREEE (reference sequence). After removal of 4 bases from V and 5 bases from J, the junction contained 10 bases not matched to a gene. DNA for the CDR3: TGTGCCAGCAGCCCGGACAGGGGGCGCCCCGGGGAGACCCAGTACTTC. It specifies CASSPDRGRPGETQYF.

CDR3 DNA sequence: TGTGCCAGCAGCTTAGATTACCGCCAGTACTTC. This gives the protein CASSLDYRQYF. The chain couples TRBV11-2 to TRBJ2-5; no reliable D call. Germline CDR1 reads SGHAT; CDR2 reads FQNNGV. CDR3 length: 11 residues. V lost 0 bases and J lost 10, with 6 bases in between.

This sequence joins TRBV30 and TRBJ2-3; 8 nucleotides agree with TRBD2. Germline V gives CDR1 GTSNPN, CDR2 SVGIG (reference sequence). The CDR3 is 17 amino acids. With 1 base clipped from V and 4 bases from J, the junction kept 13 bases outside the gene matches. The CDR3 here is CAWSEAGLVAAADTQYF. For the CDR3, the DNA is TGTGCCTGGAGTGAGGCGGGACTAGTGGCCGCAGCAGATACGCAGTATTTT.

CDR3: CAWKGGSKTGTVRPNEKLFF. DNA of the CDR3: TGTGCCTGGAAGGGGGGGAGTAAGACAGGCACCGTCCGCCCCAATGAAAAACTGTTTTTT. V and J are TRBV30 and TRBJ1-4; a possible D gene is TRBD1 (6 bases). Germline V lookup: CDR1 GTSNPN, CDR2 SVGIG (reference sequence). The V gene lost 4 bases and the J gene lost 5 bases, with 32 bases spanning the gap. CDR3 size: 20 residues.

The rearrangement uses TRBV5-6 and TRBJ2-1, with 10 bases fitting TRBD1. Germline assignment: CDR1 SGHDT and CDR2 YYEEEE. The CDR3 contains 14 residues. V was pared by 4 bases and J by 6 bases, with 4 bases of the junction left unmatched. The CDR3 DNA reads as TGTGCCAGCAGCCCCGGGACAGGGGTCAATGAGCAGTTCTTC. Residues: CASSPGTGVNEQFF. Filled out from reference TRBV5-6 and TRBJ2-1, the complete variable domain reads DAGVTQSPTHLIKTRGQQVTLRCSPKSGHDTVSWYQQALGQGPQFIFQYYEEEERQRGNFPDRFSGHQFPNYSSELNVNALLLGDSALYLCASSPGTGVNEQFFGPGTRLTVL.

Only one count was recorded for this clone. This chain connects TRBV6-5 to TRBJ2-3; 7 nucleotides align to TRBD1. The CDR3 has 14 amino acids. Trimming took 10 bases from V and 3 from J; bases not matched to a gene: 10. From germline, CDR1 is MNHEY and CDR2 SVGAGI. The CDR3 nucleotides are TGTGCCACCCTCCACAGGGGTTGGACAGATACGCAGTATTTT. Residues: CATLHRGWTDTQYF.

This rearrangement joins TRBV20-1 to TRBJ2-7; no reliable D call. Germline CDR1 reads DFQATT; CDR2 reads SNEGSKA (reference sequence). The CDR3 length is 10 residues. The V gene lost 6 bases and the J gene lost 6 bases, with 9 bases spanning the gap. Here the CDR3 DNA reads TGCAGTGCAGGGCGGCGCGAGCAGTACTTC. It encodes CSAGRREQYF.